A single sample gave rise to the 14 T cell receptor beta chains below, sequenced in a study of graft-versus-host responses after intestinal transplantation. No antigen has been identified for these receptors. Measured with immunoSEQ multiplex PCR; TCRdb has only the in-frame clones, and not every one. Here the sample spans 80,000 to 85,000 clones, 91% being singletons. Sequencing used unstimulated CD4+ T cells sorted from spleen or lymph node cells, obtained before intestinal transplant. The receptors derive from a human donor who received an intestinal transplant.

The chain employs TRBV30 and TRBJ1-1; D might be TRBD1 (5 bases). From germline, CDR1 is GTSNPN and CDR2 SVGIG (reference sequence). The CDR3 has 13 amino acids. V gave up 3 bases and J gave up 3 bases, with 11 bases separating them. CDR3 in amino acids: CAWRGRAHTEAFF. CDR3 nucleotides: TGTGCCTGGAGAGGCAGGGCCCACACTGAAGCTTTCTTT.

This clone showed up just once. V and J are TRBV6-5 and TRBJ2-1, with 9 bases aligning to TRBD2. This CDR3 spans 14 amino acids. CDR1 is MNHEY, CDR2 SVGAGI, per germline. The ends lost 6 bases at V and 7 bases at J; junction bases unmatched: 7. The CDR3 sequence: CASRRLAGSNEQFF. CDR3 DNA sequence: TGTGCCAGCAGGAGGCTAGCGGGGAGTAATGAGCAGTTCTTC.

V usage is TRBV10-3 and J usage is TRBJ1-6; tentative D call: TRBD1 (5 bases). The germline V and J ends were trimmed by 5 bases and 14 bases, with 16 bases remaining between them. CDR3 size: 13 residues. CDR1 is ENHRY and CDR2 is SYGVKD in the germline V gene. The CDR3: CAISPTADSSLHF. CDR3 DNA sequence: TGTGCCATCAGTCCAACCGCAGACAGTTCCCTCCACTTT.

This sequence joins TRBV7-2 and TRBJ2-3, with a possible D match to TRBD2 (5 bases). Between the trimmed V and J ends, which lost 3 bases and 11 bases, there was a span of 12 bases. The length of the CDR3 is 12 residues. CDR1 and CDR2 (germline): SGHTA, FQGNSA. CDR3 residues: CASSFPDGEQYF. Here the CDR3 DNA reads TGTGCCAGCAGCTTCCCGGACGGGGAGCAGTATTTT.

CDR3 sequence reads: CAWNMQYTEAFF. CDR3 coding DNA: TGTGCCTGGAACATGCAGTACACTGAAGCTTTCTTT. The chain is built from TRBV30 and TRBJ1-1; no clear D gene. This CDR3 is built from 12 residues. Trimming stripped 4 bases from V and 3 bases from J, with 9 bases between. Germline V gene data show CDR1 as GTSNPN and CDR2 as SVGIG (reference sequence). Complete variable domain (other parts from reference TRBV30 and TRBJ1-1): SQTIHQWPATLVQPVGSPLSLECTVEGTSNPNLYWYRQAAGRGLQLLFYSVGIGQISSEVPQNLSASRPQDRQFILSSKKLLLSDSGFYLCAWNMQYTEAFFGQGTRLTVV.

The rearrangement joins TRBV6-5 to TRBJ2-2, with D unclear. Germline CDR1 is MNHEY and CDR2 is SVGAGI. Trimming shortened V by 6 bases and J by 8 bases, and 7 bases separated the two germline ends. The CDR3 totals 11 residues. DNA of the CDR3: TGTGCCAGCAGCCAACGGGGGGAGCTGTTTTTT. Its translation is CASSQRGELFF.

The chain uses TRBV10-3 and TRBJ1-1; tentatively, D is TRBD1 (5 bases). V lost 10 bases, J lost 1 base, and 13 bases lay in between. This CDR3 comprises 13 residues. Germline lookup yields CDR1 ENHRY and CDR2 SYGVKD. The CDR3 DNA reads TGTGCCACGACCTCGGGGGGGAACACTGAAGCTTTCTTT. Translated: CATTSGGNTEAFF.

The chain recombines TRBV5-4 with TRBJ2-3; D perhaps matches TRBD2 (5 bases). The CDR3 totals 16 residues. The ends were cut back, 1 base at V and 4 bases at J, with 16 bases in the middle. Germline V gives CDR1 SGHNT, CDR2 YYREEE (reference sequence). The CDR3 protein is CASSLRSPGGADTQYF. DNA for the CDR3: TGTGCCAGCAGCTTGAGATCCCCCGGAGGAGCAGATACGCAGTATTTT.

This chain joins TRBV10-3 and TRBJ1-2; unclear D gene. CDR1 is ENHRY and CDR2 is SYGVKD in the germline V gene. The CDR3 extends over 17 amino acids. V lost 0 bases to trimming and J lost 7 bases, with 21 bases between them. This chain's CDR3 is CAISESPGEAGRSGYTF. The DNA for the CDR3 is TGTGCCATCAGTGAGTCCCCCGGGGAAGCAGGACGAAGTGGCTACACCTTC.

CDR3 amino acids: CSVEDRGLSHGYTF. The CDR3, as DNA: TGCAGCGTTGAAGATAGGGGACTATCCCATGGCTACACCTTC. The chain has TRBV29-1 and TRBJ1-2; TRBD1 might be the D (5 bases). V lost 0 bases and J lost 6, with 14 bases in between. In germline, CDR1 is SQVTM, CDR2 ANQGSEA. There are 14 residues in the CDR3. Together with reference TRBV29-1 and TRBJ1-2, the CDR3 gives the full variable domain: SAVISQKPSRDICQRGTSLTIQCQVDSQVTMMFWYRQQPGQSLTLIATANQGSEATYESGFVIDKFPISRPNLTFSTLTVSNMSPEDSSIYLCSVEDRGLSHGYTFGSGTRLTVV.

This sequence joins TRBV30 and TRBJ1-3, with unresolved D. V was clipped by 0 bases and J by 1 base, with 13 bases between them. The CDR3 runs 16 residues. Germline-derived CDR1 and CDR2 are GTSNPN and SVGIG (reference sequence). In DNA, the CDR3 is TGTGCCTGGAGTGTAACTTTGTCGCAATCTGGAAACACCATATATTTT. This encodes CAWSVTLSQSGNTIYF.

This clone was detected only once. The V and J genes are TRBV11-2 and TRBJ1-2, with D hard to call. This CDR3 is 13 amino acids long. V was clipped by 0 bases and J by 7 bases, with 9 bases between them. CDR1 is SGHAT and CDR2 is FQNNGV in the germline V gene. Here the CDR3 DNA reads TGTGCCAGCAGCTTAGAACACCAGGCTGGCTACACCTTC. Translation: CASSLEHQAGYTF.

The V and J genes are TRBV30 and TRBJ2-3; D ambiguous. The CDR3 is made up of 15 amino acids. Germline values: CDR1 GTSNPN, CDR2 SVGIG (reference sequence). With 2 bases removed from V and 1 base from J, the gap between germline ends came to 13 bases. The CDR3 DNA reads TGTGCCTGGAGTCCCCCCAGGTGGGGCACAGATACGCAGTATTTT. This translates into CAWSPPRWGTDTQYF.

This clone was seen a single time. The CDR3 loop reads CASSTETGLKTQYF. For the CDR3, the DNA is TGTGCCAGCAGCACGGAGACAGGGCTGAAGACCCAGTACTTC. The genes are TRBV9 and TRBJ2-5, with 7 positions matching TRBD1. CDR3 length equals 14 residues. The J segment lost 6 bases and the V segment lost 4 bases, leaving 9 bases of the junction unmatched. Per germline, CDR1 SGDLS and CDR2 YYNGEE.